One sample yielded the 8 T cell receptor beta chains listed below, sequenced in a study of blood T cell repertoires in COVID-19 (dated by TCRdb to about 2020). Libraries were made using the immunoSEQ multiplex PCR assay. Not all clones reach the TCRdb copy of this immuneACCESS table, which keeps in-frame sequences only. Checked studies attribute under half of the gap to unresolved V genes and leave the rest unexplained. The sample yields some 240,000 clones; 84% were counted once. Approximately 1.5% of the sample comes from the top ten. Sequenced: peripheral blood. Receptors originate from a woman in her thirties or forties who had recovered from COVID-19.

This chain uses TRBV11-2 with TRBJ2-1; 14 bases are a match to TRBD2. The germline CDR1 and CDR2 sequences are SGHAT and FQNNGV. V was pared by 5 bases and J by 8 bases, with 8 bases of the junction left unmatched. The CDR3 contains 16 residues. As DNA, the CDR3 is TGTGCCAGCAGCCGCTCGAGACTAGCGGGGGGGCATGAGCAGTTCTTC. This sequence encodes CASSRSRLAGGHEQFF.

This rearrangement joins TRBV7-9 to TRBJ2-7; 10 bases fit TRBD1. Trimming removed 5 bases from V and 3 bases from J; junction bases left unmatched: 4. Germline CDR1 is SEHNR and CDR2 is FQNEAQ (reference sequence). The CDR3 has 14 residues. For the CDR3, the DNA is TGTGCCAGCAGCCTTGGACAGGGGGTCTACGAGCAGTACTTC. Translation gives CASSLGQGVYEQYF.

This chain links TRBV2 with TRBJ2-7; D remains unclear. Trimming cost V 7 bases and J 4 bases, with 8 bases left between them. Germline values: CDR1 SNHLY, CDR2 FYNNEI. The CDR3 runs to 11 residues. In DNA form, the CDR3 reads TGTGCCAGCAAATTTTCGTACGAGCAGTACTTC. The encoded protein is CASKFSYEQYF.

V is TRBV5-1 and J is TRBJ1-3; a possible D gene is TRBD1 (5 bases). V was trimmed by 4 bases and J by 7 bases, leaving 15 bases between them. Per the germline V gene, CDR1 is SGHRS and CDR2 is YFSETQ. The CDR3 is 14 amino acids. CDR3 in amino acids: CASSPGTFENTIYF. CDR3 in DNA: TGCGCCAGCAGCCCCGGGACTTTTGAGAACACCATATATTTT.

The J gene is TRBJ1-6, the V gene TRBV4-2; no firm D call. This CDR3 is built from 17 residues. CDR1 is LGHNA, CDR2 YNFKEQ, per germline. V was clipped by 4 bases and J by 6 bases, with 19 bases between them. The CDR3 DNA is TGTGCCAGCAGCCCGCCCCGAGGCGGGTTGACTAATTCACCCCTCCACTTT. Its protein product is CASSPPRGGLTNSPLHF.

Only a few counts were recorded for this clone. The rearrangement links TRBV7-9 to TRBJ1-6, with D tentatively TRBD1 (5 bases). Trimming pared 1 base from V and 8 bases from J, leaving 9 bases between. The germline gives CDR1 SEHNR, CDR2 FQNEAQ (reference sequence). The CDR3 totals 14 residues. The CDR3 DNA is TGTGCCAGCAGCTTAGGGCAGGGTGATTCACCCCTCCACTTT. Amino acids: CASSLGQGDSPLHF.

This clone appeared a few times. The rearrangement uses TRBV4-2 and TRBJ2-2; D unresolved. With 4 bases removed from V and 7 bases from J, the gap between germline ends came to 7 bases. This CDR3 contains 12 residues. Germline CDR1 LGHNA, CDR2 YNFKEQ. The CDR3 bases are TGTGCCAGCAGCCTTCGTAACGGGGAGCTGTTTTTT. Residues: CASSLRNGELFF.

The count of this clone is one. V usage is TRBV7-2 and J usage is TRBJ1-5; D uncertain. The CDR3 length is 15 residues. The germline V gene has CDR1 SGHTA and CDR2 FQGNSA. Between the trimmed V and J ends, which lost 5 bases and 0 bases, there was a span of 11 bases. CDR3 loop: CASSQSSNSNQPQHF. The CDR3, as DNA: TGTGCCAGCAGCCAAAGCTCGAATAGCAATCAGCCCCAGCATTTT.